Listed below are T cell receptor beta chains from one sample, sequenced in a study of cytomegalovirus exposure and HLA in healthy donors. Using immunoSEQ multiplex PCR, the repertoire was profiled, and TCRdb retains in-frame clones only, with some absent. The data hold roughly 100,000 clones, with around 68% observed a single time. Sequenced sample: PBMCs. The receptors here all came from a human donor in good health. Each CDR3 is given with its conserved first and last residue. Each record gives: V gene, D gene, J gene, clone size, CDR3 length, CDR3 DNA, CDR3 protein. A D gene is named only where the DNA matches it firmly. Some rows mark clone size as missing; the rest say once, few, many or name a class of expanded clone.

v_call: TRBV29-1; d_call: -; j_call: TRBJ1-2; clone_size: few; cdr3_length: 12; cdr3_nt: TGCAGCGTTGAGATGGGGGCTCGAGGCTACACCTTC; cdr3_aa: CSVEMGARGYTF
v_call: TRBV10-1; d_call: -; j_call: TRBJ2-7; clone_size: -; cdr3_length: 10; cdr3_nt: TGCGCCAGCGGAGACTACGAGCAGTACTTC; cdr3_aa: CASGDYEQYF
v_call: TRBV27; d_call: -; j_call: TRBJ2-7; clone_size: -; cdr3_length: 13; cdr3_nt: TGTGCCAGCAGTTTATCGCCTGACTTCGGGCAGTACTTC; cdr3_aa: CASSLSPDFGQYF
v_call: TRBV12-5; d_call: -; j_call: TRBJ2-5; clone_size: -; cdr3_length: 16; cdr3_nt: TGTGCTAGTGGTTTGGTCCCTACGCCCCGTGGAGAGACCCAGTACTTC; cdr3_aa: CASGLVPTPRGETQYF
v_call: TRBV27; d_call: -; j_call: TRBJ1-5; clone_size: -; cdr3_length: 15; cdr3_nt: TGTGCCAGCAGAAAAGGGGGAAATAGCAATCAGCCCCAGCATTTT; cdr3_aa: CASRKGGNSNQPQHF
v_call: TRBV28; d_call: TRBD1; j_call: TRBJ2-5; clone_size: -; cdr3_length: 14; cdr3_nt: TGTGCCAGCAGGCCGACAGGGGGCGGGGAGACCCAGTACTTC; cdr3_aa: CASRPTGGGETQYF
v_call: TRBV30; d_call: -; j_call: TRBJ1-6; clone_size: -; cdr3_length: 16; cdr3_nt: TGTGCCTGGAGTGTACCCCGGGGTGAAGATAATTCACCCTTCCACTTT; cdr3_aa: CAWSVPRGEDNSPFHF
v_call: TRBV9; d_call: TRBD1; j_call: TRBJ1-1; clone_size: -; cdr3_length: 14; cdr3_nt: TGTGCCAGCAGCTCGGGCGGACAGGTCACTGAAGCTTTCTTT; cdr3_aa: CASSSGGQVTEAFF
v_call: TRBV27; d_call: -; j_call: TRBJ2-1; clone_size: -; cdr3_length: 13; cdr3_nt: TGTGCCAGCAGTTTCGACACTTACAATGAGCAGTTCTTC; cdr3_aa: CASSFDTYNEQFF
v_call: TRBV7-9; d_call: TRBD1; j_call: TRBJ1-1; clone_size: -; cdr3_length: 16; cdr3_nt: TGTGCCAGCAGCTGGGGATCGACAGGGATGAACACTGAAGCTTTCTTT; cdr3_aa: CASSWGSTGMNTEAFF
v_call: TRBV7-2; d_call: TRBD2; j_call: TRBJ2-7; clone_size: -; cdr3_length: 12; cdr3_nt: TGTGCCAGCAGCTTAGAAGGCGGGAGGCAGTACTTC; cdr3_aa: CASSLEGGRQYF
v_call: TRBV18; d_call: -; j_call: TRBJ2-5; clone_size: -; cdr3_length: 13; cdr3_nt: TGTGCCAGCTCACCAAGACAACAAGAGACCCAGTACTTC; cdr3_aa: CASSPRQQETQYF
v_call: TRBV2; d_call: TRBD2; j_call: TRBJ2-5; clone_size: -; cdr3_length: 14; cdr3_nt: TGTGCCAGCAGGGAGACTAGCGTTCGAGAGACCCAGTACTTC; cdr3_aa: CASRETSVRETQYF
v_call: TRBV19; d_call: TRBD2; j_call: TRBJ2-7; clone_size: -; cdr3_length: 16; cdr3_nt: TGTGCCAGTAGTATATCCGGGACTAGCGTCACCTACGAGCAGTACTTC; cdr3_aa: CASSISGTSVTYEQYF
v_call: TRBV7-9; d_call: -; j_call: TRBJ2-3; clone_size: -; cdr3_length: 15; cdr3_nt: TGTGCCAGCAGCCTACGTAGGAGGGGAGCAGATACGCAGTATTTT; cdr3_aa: CASSLRRRGADTQYF
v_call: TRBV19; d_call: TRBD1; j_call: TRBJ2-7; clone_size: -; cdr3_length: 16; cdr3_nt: TGTGCCACTCGAACGGCCGGGACAGGGGAAACTTACGAGCAGTACTTC; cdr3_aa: CATRTAGTGETYEQYF
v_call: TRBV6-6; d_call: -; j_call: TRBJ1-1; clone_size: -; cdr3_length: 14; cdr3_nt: TGTGCCAGCAGTTCCGGGGGTCTGAACACTGAAGCTTTCTTT; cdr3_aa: CASSSGGLNTEAFF
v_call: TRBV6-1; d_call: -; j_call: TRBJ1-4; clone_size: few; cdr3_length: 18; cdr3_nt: TGTGCCAGCAGTGAACGATTGCAGGGGTTGGGAACTAATGAAAAACTGTTTTTT; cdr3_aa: CASSERLQGLGTNEKLFF
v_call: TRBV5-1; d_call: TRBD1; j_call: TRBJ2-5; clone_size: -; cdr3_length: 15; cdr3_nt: TGCGCCACAGCACGTAGACAGGGTGAATGGGAGACCCAGTACTTC; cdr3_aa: CATARRQGEWETQYF
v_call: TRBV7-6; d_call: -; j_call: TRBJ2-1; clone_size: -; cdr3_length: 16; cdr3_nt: TGTGCCAGCAGCTCGCAACCGGGGAGCTCCTACAATGAGCAGTTCTTC; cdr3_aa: CASSSQPGSSYNEQFF
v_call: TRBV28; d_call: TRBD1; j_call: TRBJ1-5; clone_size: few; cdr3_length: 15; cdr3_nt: TGTGCCAGCAGTGGGACAGGGATTAGCAATCAGCCCCAGCATTTT; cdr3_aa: CASSGTGISNQPQHF
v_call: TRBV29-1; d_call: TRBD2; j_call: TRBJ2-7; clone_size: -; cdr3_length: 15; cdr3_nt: TGCAGCGTTCTTAGGGGAAGACTAGCGGGAGAACGACAGTACTTC; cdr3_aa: CSVLRGRLAGERQYF
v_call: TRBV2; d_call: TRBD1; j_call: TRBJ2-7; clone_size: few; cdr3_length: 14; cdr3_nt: TGTGCCAGCACCGGGCAGGGGGCAGCTTACGAGCAGTACTTC; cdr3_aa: CASTGQGAAYEQYF
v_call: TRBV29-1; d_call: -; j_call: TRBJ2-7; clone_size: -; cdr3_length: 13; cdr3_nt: TGCAGCGCCATCATATACTACTCCTACGAGCAGTACTTC; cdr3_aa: CSAIIYYSYEQYF
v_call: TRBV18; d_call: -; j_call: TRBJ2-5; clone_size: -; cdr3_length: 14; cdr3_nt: TGTGCCAGCTCACCACTGGCAGGGCGGGAGACCCAGTACTTC; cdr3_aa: CASSPLAGRETQYF